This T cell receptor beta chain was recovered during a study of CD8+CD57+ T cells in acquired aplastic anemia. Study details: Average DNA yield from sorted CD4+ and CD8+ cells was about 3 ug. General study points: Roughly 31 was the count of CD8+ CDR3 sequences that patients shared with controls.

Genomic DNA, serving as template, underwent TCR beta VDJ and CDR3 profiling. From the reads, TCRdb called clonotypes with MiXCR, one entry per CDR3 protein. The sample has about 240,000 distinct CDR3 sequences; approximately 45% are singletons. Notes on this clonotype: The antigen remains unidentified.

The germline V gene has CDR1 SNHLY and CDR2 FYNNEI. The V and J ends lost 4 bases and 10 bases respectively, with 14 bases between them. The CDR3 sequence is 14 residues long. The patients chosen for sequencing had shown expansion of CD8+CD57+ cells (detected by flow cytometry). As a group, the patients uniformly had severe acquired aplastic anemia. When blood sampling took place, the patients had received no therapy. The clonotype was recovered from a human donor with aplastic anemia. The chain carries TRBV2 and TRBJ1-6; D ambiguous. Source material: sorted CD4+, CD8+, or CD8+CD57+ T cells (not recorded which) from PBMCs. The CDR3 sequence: CASSGEVVGSPLHF. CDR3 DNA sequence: TGTGCCAGCAGTGGAGAGGTTGTGGGATCACCCCTCCACTTT.